One sample yielded the 18 T cell receptor beta chains listed below, sequenced in a study of blood T cell repertoires in COVID-19. Profiling relied on immunoSEQ multiplex PCR, and the TCRdb table lists in-frame clones only, not all of them. The sample carries under 95,000 clones, roughly 86% recorded once. Sequencing was performed on peripheral blood. All receptors derive from a man in his forties with acute or convalescent COVID-19.

The CDR3 coding sequence is TGTGCCAGCAGCCAAGGACAGGCGAGGACTGAAGCTTTCTTT. Protein product: CASSQGQARTEAFF. The chain uses TRBV3-1 (or the pseudogene TRBV3-2) and TRBJ1-1; D perhaps matches TRBD1 (6 bases). The V and J ends lost 1 base and 5 bases respectively, with 11 bases between them. Germline CDR1 LGHDT, CDR2 YNNKEL (reference sequence). The CDR3 runs to 14 residues.

Here the CDR3 reads CASSLNSATNEKLFF. The CDR3 DNA reads as TGCGCCAGCAGTTTAAACAGTGCAACTAATGAAAAACTGTTTTTT. The J gene is TRBJ1-4, the V gene TRBV5-1; D remains ambiguous. The CDR3 totals 15 residues. Per germline, CDR1 SGHRS and CDR2 YFSETQ. V dropped 5 bases and J dropped 0 bases, with 11 bases sitting between them.

The chain joins TRBV7-8 to TRBJ1-2; 9 bases are a match to TRBD1. Germline CDR1 and CDR2: SGHVS and FQNEAQ. The junction had 13 bases not matched to a gene; V was cut back by 2 bases and J by 3 bases. The CDR3 consists of 18 residues. The chain's CDR3 is CASSLYQQTGGEHYGYTF. The CDR3 DNA reads TGTGCCAGCAGCTTATACCAGCAAACAGGGGGCGAGCACTATGGCTACACCTTC. The whole variable domain, remainder taken from reference TRBV7-8 and TRBJ1-2, is GAGVSQSPRYKVAKRGQDVALRCDPISGHVSLFWYQQALGQGPEFLTYFQNEAQLDKSGLPSDRFFAERPEGSVSTLKIQRTQQEDSAVYLCASSLYQQTGGEHYGYTFGSGTRLTVV.

The V call is TRBV19, the J call TRBJ1-1; D not certain. Trimming took 7 bases from V and 5 from J, leaving 17 bases between them. The CDR3 has 14 residues. Germline loops: CDR1 LNHDA, CDR2 SQIVND (reference sequence). For the CDR3, the DNA is TGTGCCAGTATTCGGAGACAAGCGGAGACTGAAGCTTTCTTT. It translates to CASIRRQAETEAFF.

The chain uses TRBV19 and TRBJ2-5; D is uncertain. This CDR3 has 15 amino acids. V dropped 3 bases and J dropped 4 bases, with 15 bases sitting between them. The germline CDR1 and CDR2 sequences are LNHDA and SQIVND (reference sequence). The CDR3 protein is CASSIRGDSGETQYF. As DNA, the CDR3 is TGTGCCAGTAGTATCCGAGGCGATTCGGGAGAGACCCAGTACTTC.

In this sample, this clone turned up once. The chain combines TRBV27 with TRBJ1-5; perhaps TRBD1 as D (6 bases). Trimming removed 5 bases from V and 2 bases from J, with 16 bases in between. The CDR3 loop spans 16 amino acids. Germline V gene lookup returns CDR1 MNHEY and CDR2 SMNVEV (reference sequence). This CDR3 reads CASSPTGMDGNQPQHF. In DNA, the CDR3 is TGTGCCAGCAGTCCAACAGGGATGGATGGCAATCAGCCCCAGCATTTT.

This rearrangement joins TRBV19 to TRBJ2-7, with TRBD1 as a possible D gene (6 bases). V gave up 3 bases and J gave up 5 bases, with 17 bases separating them. Looked up from germline, CDR1 is LNHDA and CDR2 is SQIVND (reference sequence). CDR3 length: 15 amino acids. The CDR3 spells CASSMMGQGFNEQYF. The CDR3 DNA is TGTGCCAGTAGTATGATGGGGCAGGGGTTCAACGAGCAGTACTTC. Variable domain in full (rest from reference TRBV19 and TRBJ2-7): DGGITQSPKYLFRKEGQNVTLSCEQNLNHDAMYWYRQDPGQGLRLIYYSQIVNDFQKGDIAEGYSVSREKKESFPLTVTSAQKNPTAFYLCASSMMGQGFNEQYFGPGTRLTVT.

The chain carries TRBV25-1 and TRBJ1-4; 9 bases are a match to TRBD1. CDR3 length equals 15 residues. CDR1 is MGHDK and CDR2 is SYGVNS in the germline V gene. With V trimmed by 3 bases and J by 6 bases, 5 bases remained unmatched. The CDR3, as DNA: TGTGCCAGCAGTGACCCGGGACAGGGTTATGAAAAACTGTTTTTT. It specifies CASSDPGQGYEKLFF.

V and J are TRBV30 and TRBJ1-4; D may be TRBD1 (6 bases). V was pared by 4 bases and J by 4 bases, with 22 bases between. The V gene's germline CDR1 is GTSNPN and CDR2 SVGIG (reference sequence). The CDR3 totals 17 residues. CDR3 region: CAWKTPPPGQLNEKLFF. In nucleotides, the CDR3 is TGTGCCTGGAAGACACCCCCCCCCGGACAGCTTAATGAAAAACTGTTTTTT.

The table lists this clone with a few counts. J is TRBJ1-5 and V is TRBV6-5, with D hard to call. V was pared by 7 bases and J by 3 bases, with 13 bases between. Germline loops: CDR1 MNHEY, CDR2 SVGAGI. The CDR3 loop spans 14 amino acids. CDR3 amino acids: CASKFGGFNQPQHF. As DNA, the CDR3 is TGTGCCAGCAAATTTGGAGGATTCAATCAGCCCCAGCATTTT.

The chain has TRBV30 and TRBJ2-1; TRBD2 matches 12 bases. In germline, CDR1 is GTSNPN, CDR2 SVGIG (reference sequence). V was clipped by 2 bases and J by 4 bases; unmatched bases: 6. This CDR3 has 16 residues. CDR3 amino acids: CAWSMTLAGGYNEQFF. For the CDR3, the DNA is TGTGCCTGGAGTATGACGCTAGCGGGAGGGTACAATGAGCAGTTCTTC.

This clone has a single count. The chain has TRBV6-5 and TRBJ2-7, with 10 bases matching TRBD1. This CDR3 has 15 amino acids. Germline lookup yields CDR1 MNHEY and CDR2 SVGAGI. V lost 6 bases and J lost 3; bases outside the gene matches: 8. Here the CDR3 DNA reads TGTGCCAGCAGGGGAACCGGGACAGGGGTCTACGAGCAGTACTTC. It translates to CASRGTGTGVYEQYF.

The chain joins TRBV4-1 to TRBJ2-2; 10 nucleotides line up with TRBD2. This CDR3 is 18 amino acids long. V lost 0 bases to trimming and J lost 2 bases; unmatched junction nucleotides: 6. CDR1 is MGHRA, CDR2 YSYEKL, per germline. The CDR3 DNA is TGCGCCAGCAGCCAAGACGGAGCGGGGGGGCTCAACACCGGGGAGCTGTTTTTT. Translation gives CASSQDGAGGLNTGELFF.

The J gene is TRBJ2-1, the V gene TRBV6-2 or TRBV6-3; TRBD2 matches 11 bases. Trimming took 4 bases from V and 6 from J; bases not matched to a gene: 5. From germline, CDR1 is MNHEY and CDR2 SVGEGT. The CDR3 is 15 amino acids. The CDR3 DNA follows: TGTGCCAGCAGTTTGACTAGCGGGGTTTTCAATGAGCAGTTCTTC. It translates to CASSLTSGVFNEQFF.

The V gene is TRBV6-5, the J gene TRBJ2-1; 8 nucleotides match TRBD1. Germline CDR1 reads MNHEY; CDR2 reads SVGAGI. The CDR3 consists of 14 residues. With 6 bases clipped from V and 5 bases from J, the junction kept 6 bases outside the gene matches. The CDR3 reads CASSPGQANNEQFF. DNA for the CDR3: TGTGCCAGCAGCCCGGGACAGGCTAACAATGAGCAGTTCTTC.

In its sample, this clone was seen once. This chain joins TRBV9 and TRBJ1-2; 9 nucleotides line up with TRBD1. This CDR3 is 17 amino acids long. The V and J ends lost 0 bases and 0 bases, in that order; junction bases with no gene match: 6. Germline V CDR1 and CDR2: SGDLS, YYNGEE. Written as DNA, the CDR3 is TGTGCCAGCAGCGTAGCTTGGACAGGGGTTCCTAACTATGGCTACACCTTC. Translated: CASSVAWTGVPNYGYTF.

V usage is TRBV9 and J usage is TRBJ1-2, with unresolved D. The CDR3 sequence is 14 residues long. Germline-derived CDR1 and CDR2 are SGDLS and YYNGEE. With 1 base removed from V and 3 bases from J, the gap between germline ends came to 10 bases. The DNA for the CDR3 is TGTGCCAGCAGCGTAAGCGGGGTTGACTATGGCTACACCTTC. This sequence encodes CASSVSGVDYGYTF.

The chain combines TRBV12-3 or TRBV12-4 with TRBJ1-2, with D tentatively TRBD1 (6 bases). V lost 3 bases and J lost 5, with 10 bases in between. CDR3 length: 13 amino acids. The CDR3 here is CASSLNRAYGYTF. The CDR3 DNA follows: TGTGCCAGCAGTTTGAACAGGGCATATGGCTACACCTTC.